A single sample is the source of the 19 T cell receptor beta chains below, sequenced in a study of spatial heterogeneity in lung cancer. Noted time point: sample taken at primary tumor resection. Whole RNA, which was extracted from tumor, nontumor lung tissue or frozen PBMC, was sequenced without any cell sorting. TCRdb re-called the 5' RACE reads through MiXCR, storing one row per CDR3 protein. The table has nearly 15,000 distinct CDR3 sequences, roughly 7.7% seen once. Sequencing was performed on PBMCs, taken at surgery. Every receptor here comes from a female donor with early-stage non-small cell lung cancer.

This clonotype has ten or more counts. The CDR3 is CASSWGGREPKETQYF. CDR3 DNA sequence: TGTGCCAGCAGCTGGGGGGGCAGGGAACCAAAAGAGACCCAGTACTTC. The V call is TRBV11-2, the J call TRBJ2-5, with D possibly matching TRBD2 (7 bases). The germline V gene encodes CDR1 SGHAT and CDR2 FQNNGV. The V end was cut by 4 bases, the J end by 3 bases, with 18 bases between. CDR3 length: 16 residues.

In nucleotides, the CDR3 is TGTGCCAGCTCGGAACTCCCGAACACCGGGGAGCTGTTTTTT. Amino acid sequence: CASSELPNTGELFF. This chain joins TRBV18 and TRBJ2-2; D is uncertain. In germline, CDR1 is KGHSH, CDR2 LQKENI. There are 14 residues in the CDR3. Trimming stripped 6 bases from V and 0 bases from J, with 8 bases between.

This chain connects TRBV7-9 to TRBJ1-2; no definite D call. The V end was cut by 0 bases, the J end by 3 bases, with 8 bases between. CDR1 is SEHNR, CDR2 FQNEAQ, per germline (reference sequence). CDR3 length: 14 residues. The CDR3 nucleotides are TGTGCCAGCAGCTTAGCGCAGTCCGACTATGGCTACACCTTC. Amino acid sequence: CASSLAQSDYGYTF.

As for this clonotype: A read error is possible here, since a much larger clone lies one base away. V and J are TRBV24-1 and TRBJ2-2; the D call may be TRBD1 or TRBD2 (6 bases each). The CDR3 is 16 amino acids. In germline, CDR1 is KGHDR, CDR2 SFDVKD. V lost 7 bases and J lost 0, with 14 bases in between. The CDR3 sequence: CATRGGNRANTGELFF. CDR3 DNA: TGTGCCACCAGAGGGGGGAACAGGGCGAACACCGGGGAGCTGTTTTTT.

A few counts support this clonotype. The CDR3, as DNA: TGCGCCAGCAGCTTGGAGGGGACTAGCATTTTCTACGAGCAGTACTTC. This gives the protein CASSLEGTSIFYEQYF. The rearrangement joins TRBV5-1 to TRBJ2-7; TRBD2 matches at 9 bases. CDR1 and CDR2 from the germline V gene are SGHRS and YFSETQ. The CDR3 sequence is 16 residues long. V lost 0 bases and J lost 3; bases outside the gene matches: 7.

The table lists this clonotype with a few counts. The rearrangement uses TRBV11-2 and TRBJ2-1; 8 bases agree with TRBD2. The CDR3 sequence is 18 residues long. The germline gives CDR1 SGHAT, CDR2 FQNNGV. Trimming cost V 2 bases and J 4 bases; bases outside gene matches: 13. The CDR3 DNA reads TGTGCCAGCAGCTTAAACGTTGGGTTGAGCGGGGGTTACAATGAGCAGTTCTTC. It yields the protein CASSLNVGLSGGYNEQFF. Based on the CDR3 plus reference TRBV11-2 and TRBJ2-1, the full variable domain is EAGVAQSPRYKIIEKRQSVAFWCNPISGHATLYWYQQILGQGPKLLIQFQNNGVVDDSQLPKDRFSAERLKGVDSTLKIQPAKLEDSAVYLCASSLNVGLSGGYNEQFFGPGTRLTVL.

This chain connects TRBV6-5 to TRBJ2-2, with a tentative D call TRBD2 (5 bases). The germline V gene encodes CDR1 MNHEY and CDR2 SVGAGI. The CDR3 extends over 16 amino acids. V lost 6 bases and J 1 base, leaving 15 bases between the germline ends. Here the CDR3 reads CASRERGLLNTGELFF. CDR3 nucleotides: TGTGCCAGCAGGGAGAGAGGGCTCTTGAACACCGGGGAGCTGTTTTTT.

This clonotype was seen at least ten times. The rearrangement uses TRBV4-2 and TRBJ2-7; D gene unclear. Germline loops: CDR1 LGHNA, CDR2 YNFKEQ. CDR3 length: 15 amino acids. Trimming removed 1 base at V and 2 bases at J, with 12 bases between. CDR3 DNA: TGTGCCAGCAGCCAAGCCGCGGACCGCCCCTACGAGCAGTACTTC. It translates to CASSQAADRPYEQYF.

In its sample, this clonotype was seen many times. The chain employs TRBV19 and TRBJ2-7, with D possibly matching TRBD1 (6 bases). The CDR3 is 14 amino acids. V lost 3 bases, J lost 4 bases, and 13 bases lay in between. Germline loops: CDR1 LNHDA, CDR2 SQIVND (reference sequence). The CDR3 spells CASSMTGLTYEQYF. The CDR3 DNA sequence: TGTGCCAGTAGTATGACAGGACTGACTTACGAGCAGTACTTC.

The V and J genes are TRBV2 and TRBJ2-1; 7 bases align to TRBD1. The length of the CDR3 is 15 residues. Germline CDR1 reads SNHLY; CDR2 reads FYNNEI. Unmatched junction bases numbered 14, after V lost 6 bases and J lost 9 bases. The CDR3 DNA is TGTGCCAGCAGAGGGGACGTACTGAGACAGGGTGAGCAGTTCTTC. Its protein is CASRGDVLRQGEQFF.

The genes are TRBV28 and TRBJ2-7; tentatively, D is TRBD2 (7 bases). CDR1 is MDHEN, CDR2 SYDVKM, per germline. The CDR3 is 16 residues long. V was trimmed by 5 bases and J by 0 bases, leaving 17 bases between them. In DNA form, the CDR3 reads TGTGCCAGCAGTCCGTTGGGAGGGGGAAACTCCTACGAGCAGTACTTC. Translating it yields CASSPLGGGNSYEQYF.

This clonotype was counted ten times or more. The genes are TRBV7-2 and TRBJ2-1; D possibly corresponds to TRBD2 (6 bases). The V end lost 5 bases, the J end lost 1 base, and 9 bases lay between the germline ends. The CDR3 loop spans 14 amino acids. CDR1 SGHTA and CDR2 FQGNSA come from the germline V gene. The CDR3 loop is CASSISGSYNEQFF. CDR3 nucleotides: TGTGCCAGCAGCATTAGCGGTTCCTACAATGAGCAGTTCTTC.

This clonotype was counted many times. This rearrangement joins TRBV7-9 to TRBJ2-3; 15 bases align to TRBD2. The V and J ends lost 4 bases and 3 bases, in that order; junction bases with no gene match: 8. The germline V gene encodes CDR1 SEHNR and CDR2 FQNEAQ (reference sequence). This CDR3 region has 18 residues. The CDR3 sequence is CASSSRPGLAGGTDTQYF. The CDR3 DNA reads as TGTGCCAGCAGCTCACGGCCGGGACTAGCGGGGGGTACAGATACGCAGTATTTT.

This clonotype was picked up many times. The V and J genes are TRBV3-1 and TRBJ1-2; D might be TRBD1 (5 bases). This CDR3 has 15 amino acids. CDR1 and CDR2 from the germline V gene are LGHDT and YNNKEL (reference sequence). V dropped 3 bases and J dropped 4 bases, with 15 bases sitting between them. This CDR3 reads CASSHLRRGGYGYTF. The CDR3 DNA is TGTGCCAGCAGCCATCTAAGAAGGGGCGGCTATGGCTACACCTTC.

Many counts were recorded for this clonotype. The rearrangement uses TRBV6-2 or TRBV6-3 and TRBJ2-1; D is unclear. The germline V gene encodes CDR1 MNHEY and CDR2 SVGEGT. CDR3 length equals 13 residues. Between the trimmed V and J ends, which lost 2 bases and 9 bases, there was a span of 11 bases. This CDR3 is CASSYAVRGEQFF. The DNA for the CDR3 is TGTGCCAGCAGTTACGCTGTGAGAGGTGAGCAGTTCTTC.

This clonotype was seen at least ten times. This rearrangement joins TRBV18 to TRBJ2-1, with 13 positions matching TRBD2. Looked up from germline, CDR1 is KGHSH and CDR2 is LQKENI. Unmatched junction bases numbered 1, after V lost 2 bases and J lost 6 bases. The CDR3 runs 15 residues. The CDR3 reads CASSPGTSGANEQFF. As DNA, the CDR3 is TGTGCCAGCTCACCAGGGACTAGCGGGGCCAATGAGCAGTTCTTC.

This clonotype showed up many times. This chain connects TRBV7-2 to TRBJ2-2; D gene uncertain. Per the germline V gene, CDR1 is SGHTA and CDR2 is FQGNSA. The CDR3 runs to 16 residues. V lost 5 bases and J 3 bases, leaving 16 bases between the germline ends. The CDR3 here is CASSRSVALDTGELFF. The DNA of the CDR3 is TGTGCCAGCAGCCGGTCGGTGGCCCTCGACACCGGGGAGCTGTTTTTT.

This clonotype was detected many times. The chain combines TRBV28 with TRBJ2-7, with 8 nucleotides matching TRBD2. Per germline, CDR1 MDHEN and CDR2 SYDVKM. J gave up 2 bases and V 5 bases, and 2 bases lay outside the gene matches. This CDR3 has 13 amino acids. The CDR3 nucleotides read TGTGCCAGCAGTACTAGCGGACCCTACGAGCAGTACTTC. This encodes CASSTSGPYEQYF.

This clonotype qualifies as medium-sized. The V and J genes are TRBV9 and TRBJ2-2; D unclear. The CDR3 is made up of 13 amino acids. Trimming pared 6 bases from V and 2 bases from J, leaving 8 bases between. CDR1 is SGDLS and CDR2 is YYNGEE in the germline V gene. CDR3 amino acids: CASTTHNTGELFF. The CDR3 nucleotides are TGTGCCAGCACCACGCACAACACCGGGGAGCTGTTTTTT.